This T cell receptor (beta chain) was sequenced for a study of ipilimumab plus nivolumab after autologous stem cell transplantation. Whole-study results and caveats: Per the authors, repertoire, Treg and microbiota data justify further study.

Checkpoint therapy with ipilimumab 1 mg/kg began 14 to 28 days after transplant. Assay used: immunoSEQ multiplex PCR; TCRdb lists only in-frame clones, some missing. The data contain roughly 16,000 clones, around four fifths of them seen just once; the ten biggest clones take up around 20%. V trimming: 5 bases; J trimming: 3 bases; junction bases outside the gene matches: 8. Germline V gene sequence: CDR1 SGHTA, CDR2 FQGNSA. The CDR3 spans 16 residues. As for this clone: The antigen is not known.

The sequence was obtained from a male donor with diffuse large B-cell lymphoma. The genes are TRBV7-2 and TRBJ2-7; TRBD2 matches 12 bases. Sequencing was performed on PBMCs, taken in a trial of ipilimumab plus nivolumab as post-transplant consolidation. The DNA of the CDR3 is TGTGCCAGCAGCAAACAGACTAGCGGGGGACTCTACGAGCAGTACTTC. This encodes CASSKQTSGGLYEQYF. The complete variable domain, with remaining parts taken from reference TRBV7-2 and TRBJ2-7, reads GAGVSQSPSNKVTEKGKDVELRCDPISGHTALYWYRQSLGQGLEFLIYFQGNSAPDKSGLPSDRFSAERTGGSVSTLTIQRTQQEDSAVYLCASSKQTSGGLYEQYFGPGTRLTVT.